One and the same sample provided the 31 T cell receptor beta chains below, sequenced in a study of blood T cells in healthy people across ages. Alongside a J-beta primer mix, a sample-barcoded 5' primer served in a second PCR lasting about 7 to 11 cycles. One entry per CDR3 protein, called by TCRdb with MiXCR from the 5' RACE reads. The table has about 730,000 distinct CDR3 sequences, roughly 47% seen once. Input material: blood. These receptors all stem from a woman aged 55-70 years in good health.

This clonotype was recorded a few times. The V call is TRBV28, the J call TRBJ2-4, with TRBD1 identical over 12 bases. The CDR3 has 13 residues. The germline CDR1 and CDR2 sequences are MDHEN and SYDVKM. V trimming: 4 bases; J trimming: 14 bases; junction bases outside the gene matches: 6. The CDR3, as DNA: TGTGCCAGCAGTTACGGGGACAGGGGGCAGGAGTACTTC. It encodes CASSYGDRGQEYF.

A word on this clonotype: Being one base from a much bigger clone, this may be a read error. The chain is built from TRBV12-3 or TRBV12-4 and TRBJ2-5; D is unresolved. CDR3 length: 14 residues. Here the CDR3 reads CAGSSSGPKETQYF. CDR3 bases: TGTGCCGGCAGTTCCTCCGGGCCCAAGGAGACCCAGTACTTC.

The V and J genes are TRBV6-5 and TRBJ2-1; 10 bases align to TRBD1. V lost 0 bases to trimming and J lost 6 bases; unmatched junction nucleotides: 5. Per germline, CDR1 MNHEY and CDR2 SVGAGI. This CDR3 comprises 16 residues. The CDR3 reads CASSYSMGQGLNEQFF. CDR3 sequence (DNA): TGTGCCAGCAGTTACTCGATGGGACAGGGGCTCAATGAGCAGTTCTTC.

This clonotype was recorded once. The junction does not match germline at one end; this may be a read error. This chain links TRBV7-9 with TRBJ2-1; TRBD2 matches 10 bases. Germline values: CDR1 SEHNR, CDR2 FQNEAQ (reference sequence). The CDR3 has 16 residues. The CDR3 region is CAGSPLGLAGDNEQFF. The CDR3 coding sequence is TGTGCCGGCAGCCCCCTGGGGCTAGCGGGAGACAATGAGCAGTTCTTC.

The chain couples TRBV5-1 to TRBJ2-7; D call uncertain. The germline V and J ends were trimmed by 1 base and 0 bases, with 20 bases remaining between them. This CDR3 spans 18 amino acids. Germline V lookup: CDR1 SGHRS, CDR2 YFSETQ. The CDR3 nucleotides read TGCGCCAGCAGCTTGAATGTTATGGCCATTGAGAGCTCCTACGAGCAGTACTTC. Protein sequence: CASSLNVMAIESSYEQYF. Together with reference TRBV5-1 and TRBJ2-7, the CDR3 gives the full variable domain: KAGVTQTPRYLIKTRGQQVTLSCSPISGHRSVSWYQQTPGQGLQFLFEYFSETQRNKGNFPGRFSGRQFSNSRSEMNVSTLELGDSALYLCASSLNVMAIESSYEQYFGPGTRLTVT.

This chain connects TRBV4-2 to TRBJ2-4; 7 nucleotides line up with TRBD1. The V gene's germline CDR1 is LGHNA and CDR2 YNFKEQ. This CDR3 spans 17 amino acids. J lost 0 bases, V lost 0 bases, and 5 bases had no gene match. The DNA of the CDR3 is TGTGCCAGCAGCCAAGAGAACGCAGGGGGAGCCAAAAACATTCAGTACTTC. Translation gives CASSQENAGGAKNIQYF.

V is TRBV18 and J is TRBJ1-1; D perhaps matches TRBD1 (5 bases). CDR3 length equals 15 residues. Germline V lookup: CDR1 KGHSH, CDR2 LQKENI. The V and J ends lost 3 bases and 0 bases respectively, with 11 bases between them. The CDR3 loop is CASSPQTVMNTEAFF. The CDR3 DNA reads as TGTGCCAGCTCACCCCAGACAGTCATGAACACTGAAGCTTTCTTT.

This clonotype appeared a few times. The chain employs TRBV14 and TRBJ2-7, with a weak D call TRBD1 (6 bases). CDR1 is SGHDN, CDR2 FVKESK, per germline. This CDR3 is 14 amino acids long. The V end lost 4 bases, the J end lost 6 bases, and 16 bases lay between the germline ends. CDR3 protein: CASSLTGFLVEQYF. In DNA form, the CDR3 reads TGTGCCAGCAGCCTCACAGGGTTTTTGGTCGAGCAGTACTTC.

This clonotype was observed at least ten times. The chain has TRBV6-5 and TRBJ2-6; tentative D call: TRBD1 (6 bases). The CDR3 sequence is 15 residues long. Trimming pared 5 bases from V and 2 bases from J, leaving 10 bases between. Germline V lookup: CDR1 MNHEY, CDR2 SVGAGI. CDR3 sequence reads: CASSTGITGANVLTF. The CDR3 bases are TGTGCCAGCAGTACAGGGATTACTGGGGCCAACGTCCTGACTTTC.

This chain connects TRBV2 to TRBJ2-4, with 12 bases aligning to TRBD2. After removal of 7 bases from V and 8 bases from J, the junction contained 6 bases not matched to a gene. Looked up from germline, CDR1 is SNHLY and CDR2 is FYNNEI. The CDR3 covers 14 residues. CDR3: CASTETSGSHIQYF. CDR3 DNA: TGTGCCAGCACAGAGACTAGCGGGAGTCACATTCAGTACTTC.

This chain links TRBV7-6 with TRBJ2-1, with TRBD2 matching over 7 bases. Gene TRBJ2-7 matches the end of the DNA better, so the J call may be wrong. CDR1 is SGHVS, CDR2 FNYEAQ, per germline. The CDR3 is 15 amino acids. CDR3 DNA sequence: TGTGCCAGCAGCTTGGGGAGGGTCTCCTACAATGAGCAGTACTTC. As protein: CASSLGRVSYNEQYF.

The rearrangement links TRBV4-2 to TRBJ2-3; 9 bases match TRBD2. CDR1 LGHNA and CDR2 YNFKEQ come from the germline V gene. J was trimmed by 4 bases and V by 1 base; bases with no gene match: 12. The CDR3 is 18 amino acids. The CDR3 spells CASSQGGRGGRTPDTQYF. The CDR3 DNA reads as TGTGCCAGCAGCCAAGGGGGGCGGGGGGGCCGAACCCCAGATACGCAGTATTTT.

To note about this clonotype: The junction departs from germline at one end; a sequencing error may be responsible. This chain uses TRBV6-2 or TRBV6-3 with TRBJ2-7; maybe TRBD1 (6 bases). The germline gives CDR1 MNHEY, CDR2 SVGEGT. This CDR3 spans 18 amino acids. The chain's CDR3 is CASGYSSYPGATSYEQYF. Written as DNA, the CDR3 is TGTGCCAGCGGTTACTCGTCGTATCCAGGGGCAACCTCCTACGAGCAGTACTTC.

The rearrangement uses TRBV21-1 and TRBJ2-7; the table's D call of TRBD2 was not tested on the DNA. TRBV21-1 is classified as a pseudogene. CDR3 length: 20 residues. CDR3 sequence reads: CASSGTERTSGALFSYEQYF. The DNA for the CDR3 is TGTGCCAGCAGCGGAACAGAGAGGACTAGCGGGGCTCTCTTTTCCTACGAGCAGTACTTC.

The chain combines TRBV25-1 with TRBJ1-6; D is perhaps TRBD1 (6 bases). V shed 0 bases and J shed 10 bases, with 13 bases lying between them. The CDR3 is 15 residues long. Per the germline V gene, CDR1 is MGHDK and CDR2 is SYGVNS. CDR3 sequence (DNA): TGTGCCAGCAGTGAATATGCGACAGGTGGATCACCCCTCCACTTT. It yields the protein CASSEYATGGSPLHF.

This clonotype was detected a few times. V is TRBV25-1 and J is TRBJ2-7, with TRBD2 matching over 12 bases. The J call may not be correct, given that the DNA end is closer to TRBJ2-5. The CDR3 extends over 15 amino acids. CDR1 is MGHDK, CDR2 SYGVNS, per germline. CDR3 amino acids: CASSDGLAGGETQYF. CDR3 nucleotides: TGTGCCAGCAGTGATGGTCTAGCGGGGGGGGAGACCCAGTACTTC.

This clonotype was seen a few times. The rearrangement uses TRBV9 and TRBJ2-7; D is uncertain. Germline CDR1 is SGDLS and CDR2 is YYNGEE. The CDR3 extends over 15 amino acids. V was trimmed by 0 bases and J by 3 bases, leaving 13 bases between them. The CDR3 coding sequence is TGTGCCAGCAGCGTAGCCACCACCTCCATCTACGAGCAGTACTTC. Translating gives CASSVATTSIYEQYF.

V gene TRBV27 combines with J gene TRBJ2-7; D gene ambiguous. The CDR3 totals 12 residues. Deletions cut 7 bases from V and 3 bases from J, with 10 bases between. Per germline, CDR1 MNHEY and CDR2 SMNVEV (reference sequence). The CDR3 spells CASIGQYYEQYF. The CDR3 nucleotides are TGTGCCAGCATTGGTCAGTACTACGAGCAGTACTTC.

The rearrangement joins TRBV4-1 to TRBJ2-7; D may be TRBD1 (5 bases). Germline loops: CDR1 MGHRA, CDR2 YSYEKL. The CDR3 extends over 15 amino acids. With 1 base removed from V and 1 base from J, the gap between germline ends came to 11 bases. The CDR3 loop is CASSQGQQASYEQYF. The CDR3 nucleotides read TGCGCCAGCAGCCAAGGCCAACAGGCGTCCTACGAGCAGTACTTC.

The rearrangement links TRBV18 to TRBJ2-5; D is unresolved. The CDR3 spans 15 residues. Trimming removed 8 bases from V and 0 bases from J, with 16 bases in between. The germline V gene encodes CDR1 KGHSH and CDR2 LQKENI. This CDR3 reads CASRLSASHQETQYF. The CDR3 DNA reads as TGTGCCAGCCGCCTATCGGCGTCACACCAAGAGACCCAGTACTTC.

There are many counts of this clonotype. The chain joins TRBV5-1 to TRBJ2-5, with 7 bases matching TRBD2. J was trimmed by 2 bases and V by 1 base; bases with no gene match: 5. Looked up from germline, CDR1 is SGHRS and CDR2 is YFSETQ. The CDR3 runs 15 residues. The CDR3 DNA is TGCGCCAGCAGCTTGACGGCTAGCGGACAAGAGACCCAGTACTTC. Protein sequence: CASSLTASGQETQYF.

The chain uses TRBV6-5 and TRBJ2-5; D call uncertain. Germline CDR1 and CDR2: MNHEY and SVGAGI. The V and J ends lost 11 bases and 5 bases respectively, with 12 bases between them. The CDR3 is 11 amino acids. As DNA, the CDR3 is TGTGCCGGCCGCCACTTGGAGACCCAGTACTTC. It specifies CAGRHLETQYF.

CDR3 region: CSAIAGGGEETQYF. The CDR3 region has the DNA TGCAGTGCTATAGCGGGAGGCGGGGAAGAGACCCAGTACTTC. This chain joins TRBV20-1 and TRBJ2-5; 10 bases line up with TRBD2. The CDR3 spans 14 residues. Losses at the gene ends were 4 bases for V and 3 bases for J; bases not matched to a gene: 5. Germline CDR1 reads DFQATT; CDR2 reads SNEGSKA (reference sequence).

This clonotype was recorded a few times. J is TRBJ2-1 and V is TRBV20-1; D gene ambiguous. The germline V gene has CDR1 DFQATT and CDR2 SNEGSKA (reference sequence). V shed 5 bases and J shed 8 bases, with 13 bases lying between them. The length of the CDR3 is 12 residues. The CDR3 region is CSARNPVDEQFF. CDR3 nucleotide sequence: TGCAGTGCTCGCAACCCTGTGGATGAGCAGTTCTTC.

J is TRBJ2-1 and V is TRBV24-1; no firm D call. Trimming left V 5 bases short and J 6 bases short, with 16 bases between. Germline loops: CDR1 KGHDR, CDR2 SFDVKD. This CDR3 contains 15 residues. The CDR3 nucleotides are TGTGCCACCAGTGGAGGCCAGAGGTTAACCAATGAGCAGTTCTTC. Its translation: CATSGGQRLTNEQFF.

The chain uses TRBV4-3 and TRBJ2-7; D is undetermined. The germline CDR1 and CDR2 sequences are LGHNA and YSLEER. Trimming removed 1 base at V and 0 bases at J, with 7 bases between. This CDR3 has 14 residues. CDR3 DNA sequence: TGCGCCAGCAGCCAAGGAATTGACTCCTACGAGCAGTACTTC. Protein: CASSQGIDSYEQYF.

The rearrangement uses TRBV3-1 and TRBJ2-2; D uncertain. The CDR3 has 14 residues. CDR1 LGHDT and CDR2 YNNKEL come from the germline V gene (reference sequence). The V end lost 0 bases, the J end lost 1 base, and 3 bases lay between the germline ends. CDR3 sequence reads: CASSQEWNTGELFF. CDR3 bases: TGTGCCAGCAGCCAAGAGTGGAACACCGGGGAGCTGTTTTTT. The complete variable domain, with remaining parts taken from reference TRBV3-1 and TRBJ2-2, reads DTAVSQTPKYLVTQMGNDKSIKCEQNLGHDTMYWYKQDSKKFLKIMFSYNNKELIINETVPNRFSPKSPDKAHLNLHINSLELGDSAVYFCASSQEWNTGELFFGEGSRLTVL.

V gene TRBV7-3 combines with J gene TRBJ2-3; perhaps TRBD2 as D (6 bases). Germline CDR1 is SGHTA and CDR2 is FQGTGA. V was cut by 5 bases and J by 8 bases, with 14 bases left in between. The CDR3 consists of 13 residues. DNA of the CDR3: TGTGCCAGCAGCAGAGGGACTCGAGGTACGCAGTATTTT. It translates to CASSRGTRGTQYF.

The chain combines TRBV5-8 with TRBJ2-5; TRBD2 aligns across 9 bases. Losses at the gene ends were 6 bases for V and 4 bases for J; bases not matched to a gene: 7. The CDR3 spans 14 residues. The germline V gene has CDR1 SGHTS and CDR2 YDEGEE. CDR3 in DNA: TGTGCCAGCAACCCCGCGGGGGGGGGAGAGACCCAGTACTTC. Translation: CASNPAGGGETQYF.

In DNA form, the CDR3 reads TGTGCCAGCGCCGGTGCGTCCTCCTACGAGCAGTACTTC. This gives the protein CASAGASSYEQYF. The chain recombines TRBV7-9 with TRBJ2-7; D uncertain. This CDR3 spans 13 amino acids. Between the trimmed V and J ends, which lost 8 bases and 0 bases, there was a span of 11 bases. CDR1 SEHNR and CDR2 FQNEAQ come from the germline V gene (reference sequence).

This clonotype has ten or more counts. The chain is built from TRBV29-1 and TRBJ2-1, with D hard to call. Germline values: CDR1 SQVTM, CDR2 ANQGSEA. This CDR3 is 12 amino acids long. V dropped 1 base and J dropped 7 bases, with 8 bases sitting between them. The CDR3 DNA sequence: TGCAGCGTTGAAGTTCAAGGAAATGAGCAGTTCTTC. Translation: CSVEVQGNEQFF.